This TCR beta chain was recovered during a study of breast tumors, draining lymph nodes, adjacent tissues. Axillary draining lymph nodes of breast cancer patients supplied the node samples. This clonotype was detected many times. Its antigen is still unknown. V was trimmed by 5 bases and J by 7 bases, leaving 14 bases between them. The germline gives CDR1 KGHDR, CDR2 SFDVKD. The CDR3 contains 14 residues. Findings and limits, study-wide: Tumor repertoires ranked between lymph nodes and nontumor tissue in diversity, with V and J gene preferences. Luminal-like breast cancer showed significantly higher tumor–nontumor repertoire similarity than basal-like. Most tumor T cells seemingly derive from lymph node, then expand in tumor. Data only fit, rather than demonstrated, lymph node origin of most tumor T cells.

TCRdb itself ran the multiplex PCR reads through MiXCR, one entry per CDR3 protein. The repertoire holds a few hundred thousand distinct CDR3 sequences, with 30% to 35% as singletons. The sequence derives from a female donor with breast cancer. Some clones in this sample may be carry-over from other donors' samples. Sequences were obtained from axillary lymph node tissue. V and J are TRBV24-1 and TRBJ2-1; the D is unclear. This chain's CDR3 is CATSGYAIRNEQFF. The CDR3 region has the DNA TGTGCCACCAGTGGCTACGCCATTCGGAATGAGCAGTTCTTC.